The clone carrying this T cell receptor beta chain was counted a few times. TCRdb redid the calling of the 5' RACE reads with MiXCR, one entry per CDR3 protein. Of about 260,000 distinct CDR3 sequences listed, about 7% are singletons. The sample originates from a study of identical twins. Germline V gene sequence: CDR1 SGHRS, CDR2 YFSETQ. The CDR3 loop spans 15 amino acids. Trimming pared 4 bases from V and 0 bases from J, leaving 14 bases between. The data were also submitted as part of a second study, on yellow fever vaccine responses in identical twins.

The receptor's source is a woman aged 18-29 years in good health. Sequenced input: memory (CD45RO+) T cells sorted from blood. The gene calls are TRBV5-1 and TRBJ2-7; maybe TRBD2 (6 bases). CDR3 sequence reads: CASSGGGVSSYEQYF. CDR3 coding DNA: TGCGCCAGCAGCGGCGGAGGGGTAAGCTCCTACGAGCAGTACTTC.